Here is one TCR beta chain with its context. What it binds is unknown. This sample was included in a study of breast tumors, draining lymph nodes, adjacent tissues. Study-level findings and limits: Most tumor T cells seemingly derive from lymph node, then expand in tumor. Tumors had less TCR diversity than lymph nodes, more than nontumor tissue.

A single record per CDR3 protein comes from TCRdb applying MiXCR to the multiplex PCR reads. In the table there are about 13,000 distinct CDR3 sequences, 62% of which are singletons. The CDR3 has 13 amino acids. V was cut by 0 bases and J by 7 bases, with 10 bases left in between. CDR1 and CDR2 (germline): SGDLS, YYNGEE. The chain recombines TRBV9 with TRBJ2-5; D gene uncertain. The clonotype comes from a female donor with breast cancer. Some clones in this sample may be carry-over from other donors' samples. Sequenced sample: tumor-adjacent breast tissue. CDR3 residues: CASSVDLMTTQYF. DNA for the CDR3: TGTGCCAGCAGCGTAGATCTCATGACGACCCAGTACTTC.